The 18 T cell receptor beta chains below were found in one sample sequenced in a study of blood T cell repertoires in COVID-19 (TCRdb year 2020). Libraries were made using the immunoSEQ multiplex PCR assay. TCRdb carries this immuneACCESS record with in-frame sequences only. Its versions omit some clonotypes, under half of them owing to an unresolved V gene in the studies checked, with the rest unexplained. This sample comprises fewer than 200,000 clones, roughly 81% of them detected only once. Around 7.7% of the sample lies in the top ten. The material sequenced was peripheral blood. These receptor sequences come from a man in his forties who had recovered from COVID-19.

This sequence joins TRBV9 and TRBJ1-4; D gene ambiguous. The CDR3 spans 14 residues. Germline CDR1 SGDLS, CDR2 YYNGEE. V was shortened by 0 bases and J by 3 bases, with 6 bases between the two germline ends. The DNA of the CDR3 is TGTGCCAGCAGCGTAGGGGCAGCTAATGAAAAACTGTTTTTT. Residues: CASSVGAANEKLFF.

The CDR3 reads CASSLGLFNEQFF. The CDR3, as DNA: TGTGCCAGCAGTTTAGGGCTCTTCAATGAGCAGTTCTTC. This chain uses TRBV12-3 or TRBV12-4 with TRBJ2-1, with D unresolved. V lost 1 base, J lost 6 bases, and 7 bases lay in between. The CDR3 has 13 amino acids.

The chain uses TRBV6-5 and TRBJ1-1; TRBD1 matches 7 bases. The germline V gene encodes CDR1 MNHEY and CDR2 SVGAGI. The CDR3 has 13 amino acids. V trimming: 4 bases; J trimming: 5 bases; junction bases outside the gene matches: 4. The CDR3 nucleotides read TGTGCCAGCAGTTCACGACAGGGTACTGAAGCTTTCTTT. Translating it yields CASSSRQGTEAFF.

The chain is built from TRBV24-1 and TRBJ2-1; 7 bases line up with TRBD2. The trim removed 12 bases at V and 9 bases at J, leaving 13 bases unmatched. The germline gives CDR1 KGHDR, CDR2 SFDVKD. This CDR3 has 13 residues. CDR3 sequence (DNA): TGTGCCCCGGACGCGCGGGAGCTTCTTGAGCAGTTCTTC. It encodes CAPDARELLEQFF.

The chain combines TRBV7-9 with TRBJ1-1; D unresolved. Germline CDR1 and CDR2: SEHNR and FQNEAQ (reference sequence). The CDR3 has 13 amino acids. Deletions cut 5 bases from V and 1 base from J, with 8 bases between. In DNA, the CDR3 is TGTGCCAGCAGCCTCCGAGGGAACACTGAAGCTTTCTTT. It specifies CASSLRGNTEAFF.

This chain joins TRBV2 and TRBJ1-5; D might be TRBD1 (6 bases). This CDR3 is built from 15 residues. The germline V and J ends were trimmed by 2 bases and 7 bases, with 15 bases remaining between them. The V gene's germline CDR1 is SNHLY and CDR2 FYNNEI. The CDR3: CASSEFRGGGQPQHF. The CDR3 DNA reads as TGTGCCAGCAGTGAATTTAGGGGGGGCGGACAGCCCCAGCATTTT.

The CDR3 DNA reads TGTGCCAGCATAACCGGACACCACACAGCGGATACGCAGTATTTT. It yields the protein CASITGHHTADTQYF. The V call is TRBV2, the J call TRBJ2-3; D may be TRBD1 (5 bases). V lost 7 bases and J lost 6, with 20 bases in between. Germline V gives CDR1 SNHLY, CDR2 FYNNEI. The CDR3 runs 15 residues.

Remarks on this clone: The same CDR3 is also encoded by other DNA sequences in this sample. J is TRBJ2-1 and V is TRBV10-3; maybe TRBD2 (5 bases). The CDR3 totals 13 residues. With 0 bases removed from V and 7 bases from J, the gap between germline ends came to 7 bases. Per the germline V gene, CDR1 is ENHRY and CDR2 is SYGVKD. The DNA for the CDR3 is TGTGCCATCAGTGAGTCGACGGGGAATGAGCAGTTCTTC. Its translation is CAISESTGNEQFF.

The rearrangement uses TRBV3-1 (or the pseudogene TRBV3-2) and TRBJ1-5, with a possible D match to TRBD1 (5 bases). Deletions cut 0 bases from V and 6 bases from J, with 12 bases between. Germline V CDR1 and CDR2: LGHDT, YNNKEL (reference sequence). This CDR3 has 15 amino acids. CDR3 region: CASSQDRIGGQPQHF. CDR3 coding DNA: TGTGCCAGCAGCCAAGATCGGATCGGGGGTCAGCCCCAGCATTTT.

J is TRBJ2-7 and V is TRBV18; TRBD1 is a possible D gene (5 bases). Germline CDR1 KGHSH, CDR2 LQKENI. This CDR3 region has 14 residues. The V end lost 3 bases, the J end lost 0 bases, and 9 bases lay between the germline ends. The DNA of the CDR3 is TGTGCCAGCTCACCTGACAGATCCTCCTACGAGCAGTACTTC. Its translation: CASSPDRSSYEQYF.

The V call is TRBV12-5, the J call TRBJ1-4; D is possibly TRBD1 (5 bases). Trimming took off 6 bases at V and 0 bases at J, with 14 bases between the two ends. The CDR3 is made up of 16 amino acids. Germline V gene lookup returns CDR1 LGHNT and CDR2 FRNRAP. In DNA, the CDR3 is TGTGCTAGTGGGCCCACGGGGGGTGCAACTAATGAAAAACTGTTTTTT. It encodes CASGPTGGATNEKLFF.

Written as DNA, the CDR3 is TGTGCCCGCGGCACAGGCCACCTCAATTCACCCCTCCACTTT. Residues: CARGTGHLNSPLHF. The J gene is TRBJ1-6, the V gene TRBV30, with D possibly being TRBD1 (5 bases). Trimming stripped 8 bases from V and 7 bases from J, with 18 bases between. Germline V gene lookup returns CDR1 GTSNPN and CDR2 SVGIG (reference sequence). This CDR3 is built from 14 residues.

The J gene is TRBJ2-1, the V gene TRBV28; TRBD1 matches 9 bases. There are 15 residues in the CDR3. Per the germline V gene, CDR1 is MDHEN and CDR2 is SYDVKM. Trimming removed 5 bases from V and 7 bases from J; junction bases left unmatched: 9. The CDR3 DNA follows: TGTGCCAGCAGTACAGACAGGGGGTCTAGAAATGAGCAGTTCTTC. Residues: CASSTDRGSRNEQFF. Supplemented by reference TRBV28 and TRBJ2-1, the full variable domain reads DVKVTQSSRYLVKRTGEKVFLECVQDMDHENMFWYRQDPGLGLRLIYFSYDVKMKEKGDIPEGYSVSREKKERFSLILESASTNQTSMYLCASSTDRGSRNEQFFGPGTRLTVL.

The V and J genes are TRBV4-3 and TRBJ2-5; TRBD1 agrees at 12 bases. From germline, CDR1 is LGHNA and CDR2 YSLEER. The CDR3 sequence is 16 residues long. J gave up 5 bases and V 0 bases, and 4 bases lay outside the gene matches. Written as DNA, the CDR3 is TGCGCCAGCAGCCAAGATGGGACAGGGGGCCCGGAGACCCAGTACTTC. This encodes CASSQDGTGGPETQYF.

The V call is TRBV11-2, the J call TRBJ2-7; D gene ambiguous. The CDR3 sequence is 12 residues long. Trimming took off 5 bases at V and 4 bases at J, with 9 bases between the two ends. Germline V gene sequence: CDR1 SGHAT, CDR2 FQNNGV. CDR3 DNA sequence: TGTGCCAGCAGCCAGGTGGCTTACGAGCAGTACTTC. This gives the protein CASSQVAYEQYF. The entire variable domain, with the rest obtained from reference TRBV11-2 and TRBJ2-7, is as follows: EAGVAQSPRYKIIEKRQSVAFWCNPISGHATLYWYQQILGQGPKLLIQFQNNGVVDDSQLPKDRFSAERLKGVDSTLKIQPAKLEDSAVYLCASSQVAYEQYFGPGTRLTVT.

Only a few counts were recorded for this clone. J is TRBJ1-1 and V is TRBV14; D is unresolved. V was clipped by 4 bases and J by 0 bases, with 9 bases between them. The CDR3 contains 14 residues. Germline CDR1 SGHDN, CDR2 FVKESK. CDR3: CASSPLEVNTEAFF. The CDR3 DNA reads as TGTGCCAGCAGCCCCTTAGAGGTGAACACTGAAGCTTTCTTT.

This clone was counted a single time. The CDR3 region has the DNA TGCGCCAGCAGCTTCGGGACTAGCGGGTCTTTCTACGAGCAGTACTTC. Its protein product is CASSFGTSGSFYEQYF. J is TRBJ2-7 and V is TRBV5-1; 12 bases are shared with TRBD2. There are 16 residues in the CDR3. V was clipped by 2 bases and J by 3 bases; unmatched bases: 6. CDR1 is SGHRS and CDR2 is YFSETQ in the germline V gene.

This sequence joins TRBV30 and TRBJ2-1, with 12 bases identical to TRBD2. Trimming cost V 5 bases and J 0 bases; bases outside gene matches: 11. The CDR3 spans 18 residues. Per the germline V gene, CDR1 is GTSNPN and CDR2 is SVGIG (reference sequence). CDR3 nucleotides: TGTGCCTGGGTCCCGGGACTAGCGGGTTTAAGCTCCTACAATGAGCAGTTCTTC. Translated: CAWVPGLAGLSSYNEQFF.